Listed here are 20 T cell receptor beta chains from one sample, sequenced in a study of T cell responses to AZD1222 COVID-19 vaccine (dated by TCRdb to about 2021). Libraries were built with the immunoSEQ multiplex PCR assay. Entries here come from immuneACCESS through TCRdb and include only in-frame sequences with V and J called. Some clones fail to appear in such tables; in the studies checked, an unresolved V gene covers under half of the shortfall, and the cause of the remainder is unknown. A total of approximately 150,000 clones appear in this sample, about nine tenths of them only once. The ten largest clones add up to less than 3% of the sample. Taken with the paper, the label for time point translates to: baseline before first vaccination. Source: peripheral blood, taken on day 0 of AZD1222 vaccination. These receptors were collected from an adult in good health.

The CDR3 sequence is CASSLRDWKDEKLFF. The DNA for the CDR3 is TGTGCCAGCAGCTTAAGGGATTGGAAAGATGAAAAACTGTTTTTT. The chain recombines TRBV7-2 with TRBJ1-4, with D unclear. V lost 2 bases, J lost 6 bases, and 13 bases lay in between. Germline CDR1 SGHTA, CDR2 FQGNSA. This CDR3 is built from 15 residues.

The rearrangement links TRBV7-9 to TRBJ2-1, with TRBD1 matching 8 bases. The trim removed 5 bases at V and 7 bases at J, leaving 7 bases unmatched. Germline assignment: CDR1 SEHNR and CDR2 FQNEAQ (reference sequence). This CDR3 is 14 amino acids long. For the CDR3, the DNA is TGTGCCAGCAGCCCAAGGACAGGGCCGAATGAGCAGTTCTTC. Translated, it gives CASSPRTGPNEQFF.

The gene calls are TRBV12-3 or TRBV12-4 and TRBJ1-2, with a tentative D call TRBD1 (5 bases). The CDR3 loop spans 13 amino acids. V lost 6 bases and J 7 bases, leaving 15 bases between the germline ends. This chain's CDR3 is CASRPPAGIGYTF. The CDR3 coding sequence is TGTGCCAGCAGGCCGCCTGCAGGGATTGGCTACACCTTC.

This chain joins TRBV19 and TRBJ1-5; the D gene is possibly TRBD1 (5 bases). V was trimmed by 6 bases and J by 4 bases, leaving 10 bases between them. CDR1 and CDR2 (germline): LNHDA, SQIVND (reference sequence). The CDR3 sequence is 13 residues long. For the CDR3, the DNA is TGTGCCAGTAGGGAAAGGGGTAATCAGCCCCAGCATTTT. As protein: CASRERGNQPQHF.

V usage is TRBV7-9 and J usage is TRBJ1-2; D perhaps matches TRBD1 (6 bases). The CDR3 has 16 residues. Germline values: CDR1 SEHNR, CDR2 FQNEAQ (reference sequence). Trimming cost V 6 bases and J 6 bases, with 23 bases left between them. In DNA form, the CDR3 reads TGTGCCAGCAGACGATCACAGGGAACCGTTCCAGATGGCTACACCTTC. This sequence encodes CASRRSQGTVPDGYTF. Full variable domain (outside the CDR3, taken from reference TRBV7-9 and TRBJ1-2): DTGVSQNPRHKITKRGQNVTFRCDPISEHNRLYWYRQTLGQGPEFLTYFQNEAQLEKSRLLSDRFSAERPKGSFSTLEIQRTEQGDSAMYLCASRRSQGTVPDGYTFGSGTRLTVV.

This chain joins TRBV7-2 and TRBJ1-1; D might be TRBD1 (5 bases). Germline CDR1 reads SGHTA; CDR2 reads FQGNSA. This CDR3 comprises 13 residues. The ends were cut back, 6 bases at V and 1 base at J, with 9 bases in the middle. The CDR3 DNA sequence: TGTGCCAGCAGTTCCGGACAGAACACTGAAGCTTTCTTT. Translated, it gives CASSSGQNTEAFF.

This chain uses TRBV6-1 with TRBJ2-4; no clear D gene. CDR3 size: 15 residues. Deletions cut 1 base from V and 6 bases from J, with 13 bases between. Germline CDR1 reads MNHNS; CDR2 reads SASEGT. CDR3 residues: CASSEGVFSRNIQYF. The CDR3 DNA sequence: TGTGCCAGCAGTGAAGGAGTCTTCTCCCGAAACATTCAGTACTTC.

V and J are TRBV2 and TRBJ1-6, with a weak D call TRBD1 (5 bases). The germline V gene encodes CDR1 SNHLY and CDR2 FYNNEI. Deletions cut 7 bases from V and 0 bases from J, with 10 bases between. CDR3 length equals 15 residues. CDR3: CASKRGVSYNSPLHF. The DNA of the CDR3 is TGTGCCAGCAAAAGAGGGGTCTCCTATAATTCACCCCTCCACTTT.

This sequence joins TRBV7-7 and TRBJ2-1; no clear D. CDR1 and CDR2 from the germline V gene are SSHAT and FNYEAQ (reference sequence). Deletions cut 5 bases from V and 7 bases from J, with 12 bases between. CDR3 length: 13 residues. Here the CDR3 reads CASSLRLGNEQFF. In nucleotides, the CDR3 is TGTGCCAGCAGCCTTCGGTTAGGAAATGAGCAGTTCTTC.

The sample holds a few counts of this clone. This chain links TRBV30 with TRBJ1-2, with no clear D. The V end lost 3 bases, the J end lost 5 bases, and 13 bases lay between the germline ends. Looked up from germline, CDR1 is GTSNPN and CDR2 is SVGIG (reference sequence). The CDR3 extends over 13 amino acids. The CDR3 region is CAWSQGINYGYTF. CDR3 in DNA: TGTGCCTGGAGCCAAGGGATAAATTATGGCTACACCTTC.

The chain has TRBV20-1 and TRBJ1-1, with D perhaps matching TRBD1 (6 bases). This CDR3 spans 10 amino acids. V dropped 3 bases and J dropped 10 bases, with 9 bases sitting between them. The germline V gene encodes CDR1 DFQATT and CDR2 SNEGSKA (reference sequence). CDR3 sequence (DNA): TGCAGTGCTAGGGACAGTTTAGCTTTCTTT. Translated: CSARDSLAFF.

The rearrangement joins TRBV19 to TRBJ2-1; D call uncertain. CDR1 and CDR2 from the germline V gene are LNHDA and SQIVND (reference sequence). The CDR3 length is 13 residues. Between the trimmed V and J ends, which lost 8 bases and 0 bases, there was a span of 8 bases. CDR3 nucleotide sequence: TGTGCCAGTGGCCTGAGCTCCTACAATGAGCAGTTCTTC. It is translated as CASGLSSYNEQFF.

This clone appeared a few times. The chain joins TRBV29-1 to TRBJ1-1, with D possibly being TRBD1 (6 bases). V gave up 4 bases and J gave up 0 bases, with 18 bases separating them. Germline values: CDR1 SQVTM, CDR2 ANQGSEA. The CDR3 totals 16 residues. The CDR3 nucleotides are TGCAGCGTTGGGGGGGCTTTGGCAGGGGTGAACACTGAAGCTTTCTTT. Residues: CSVGGALAGVNTEAFF.

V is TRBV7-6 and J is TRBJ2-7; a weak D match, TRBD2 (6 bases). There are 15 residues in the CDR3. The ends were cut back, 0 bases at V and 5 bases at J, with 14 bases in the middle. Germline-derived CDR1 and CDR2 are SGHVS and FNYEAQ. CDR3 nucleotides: TGTGCCAGCAGCTTAGCCGGCAGGAGGGGTGACGAGCAGTACTTC. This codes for CASSLAGRRGDEQYF.

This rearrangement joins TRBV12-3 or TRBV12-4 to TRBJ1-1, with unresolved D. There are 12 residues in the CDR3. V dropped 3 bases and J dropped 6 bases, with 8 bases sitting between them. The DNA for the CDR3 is TGTGCCAGCAGTTTTCAAATCCCTGAAGCTTTCTTT. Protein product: CASSFQIPEAFF.

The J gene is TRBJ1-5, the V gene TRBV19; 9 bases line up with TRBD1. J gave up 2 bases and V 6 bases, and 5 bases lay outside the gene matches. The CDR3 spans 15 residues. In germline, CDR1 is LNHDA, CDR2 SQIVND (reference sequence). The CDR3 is CASRDRGRGNQPQHF. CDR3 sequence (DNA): TGTGCCAGTAGGGACAGGGGTCGGGGCAATCAGCCCCAGCATTTT.

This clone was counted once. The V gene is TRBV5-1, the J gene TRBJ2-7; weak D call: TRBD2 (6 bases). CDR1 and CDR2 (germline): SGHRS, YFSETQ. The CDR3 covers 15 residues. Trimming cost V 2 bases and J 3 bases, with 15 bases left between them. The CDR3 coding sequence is TGCGCCAGCAGCTTATTCGGGATGGGGGGCTACGAGCAGTACTTC. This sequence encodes CASSLFGMGGYEQYF.

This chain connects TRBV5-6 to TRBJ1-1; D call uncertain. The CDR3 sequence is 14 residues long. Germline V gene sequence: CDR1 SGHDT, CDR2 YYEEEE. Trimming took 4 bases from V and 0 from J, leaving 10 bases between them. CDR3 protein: CASSPKSVNTEAFF. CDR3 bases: TGTGCCAGCAGCCCCAAATCGGTGAACACTGAAGCTTTCTTT.

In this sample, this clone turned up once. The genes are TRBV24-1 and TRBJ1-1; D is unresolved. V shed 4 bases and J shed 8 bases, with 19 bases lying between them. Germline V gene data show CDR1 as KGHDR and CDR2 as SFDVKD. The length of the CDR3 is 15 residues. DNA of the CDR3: TGTGCCACCAGTGACCCCGGGTCGGGATTACGGGAAGCTTTCTTT. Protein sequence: CATSDPGSGLREAFF.

CDR3 DNA sequence: TGCGCCAGCAGTCAACTCTCTCTGGCGGTCCCGAAGGGAAACATTCAGTACTTC. Translating it yields CASSQLSLAVPKGNIQYF. This chain joins TRBV23-1 and TRBJ2-4; unclear D gene. TRBV23-1 is placed among ORFs of uncertain function. The ends were cut back, 2 bases at V and 6 bases at J, with 23 bases in the middle. The CDR3 extends over 18 amino acids.